This T cell receptor beta chain was found in a study of tumor-infiltrating lymphocytes in localized non-small cell lung cancer (dated by TCRdb to the early 2020s). Concerning the study at large: The cohort covered several histologies, both smokers and never-smokers, and patients whose samples were collected after neoadjuvant chemotherapy. The overall ICON cohort was composed of some 160 surgical patients with localized non-small cell lung cancer whose tumors were resected. A total of 55 patients were part of the paired comparison of immunoSEQ T-cell fraction between tumor and uninvolved lung. TCR sequencing was one of several integrated assays, alongside flow cytometry, multiplex immunofluorescence, RNA-seq, exome sequencing and proteomics, applied to the same patients. Each patient provided resected tumor tissue plus uninvolved lung tissue from the same patient, with the uninvolved lung tissue described as non-adjacent to the tumor.

Trimming takes 5 bases from V and 5 bases from J, and the germline ends sit 20 bases apart. The germline V gene sets CDR1 to SGHVS and CDR2 to FNYEAQ. The CDR3 goes from the cysteine to the phenylalanine over 16 residues. Only CDR3 DNA remains: 48 bases, in frame from the first base. The T-cell fraction in tumor and uninvolved lung tissue was provided by TCR sequencing with the immunoSEQ assay. The paper's data handling went like this. To analyze survival, patients were divided into a high T-cell fraction group (upper tertile) and a low T-cell fraction group (lower two tertiles), and the two groups were compared using a log-rank test. A signed-rank test was used to test paired tumor versus uninvolved lung differences in T-cell fraction. TCRdb provides this immuneACCESS table in a form limited to in-frame rearrangements. Some clones are lacking; in checked studies, under half of them reflect an unresolved V gene, and why the rest are absent is not known. Clone size and V and J calls were adopted from that table, with D and trimming inferred from the DNA. Within this sample are 15,000 to 20,000 clones, with 60% to 85% of them counted one time only. The ten largest clones represent 4.9% of the sample.

The first patient joined ICON in April 2016, and enrollment wrapped up when the last patient was enrolled in September 2018. In a subcohort of 76 patients, fresh tumor and matched uninvolved tissue were collected for in-depth immune analyses, with TCR sequencing among those analyses. DNA isolated from bulk tissue, without cell sorting, was used for TCR sequencing. Study-level results and caveats: TCR-derived T-cell fraction did not differ between the flow cytometry-defined immunotypes IM1 (good prognosis) and IM2 (poor prognosis). Assay coverage varied across patients depending on available tissue quantity, so only a subset of the cohort had TCR sequencing. Different pieces of the same tissue were used for different assays, so technical variation could not be separated from intratumor heterogeneity. TCRbeta sequencing supported higher T cell infiltration in tumors than in uninvolved lung tissue, consistent with immunofluorescence CD3 counts. No association of tumor T-cell fraction from TCR sequencing with recurrence-free survival was found (p = 0.61).

Turning to this clone: Its antigen specificity is not known. Base qualities are not at hand, and no much larger clone is one base apart.

The V and J genes are TRBV7-6 and TRBJ2-3; perhaps TRBD2 is the D gene, with 6 bases matching. This clonotype was sampled from a human donor with non-small cell lung cancer. The specimen was lung tumor tissue. At the DNA level, the sequence is TGTGCCAGCAGCCCCTTGGCTAGCGTGGTTCTAGATACGCAGTATTTT. It codes for CASSPLASVVLDTQYF.